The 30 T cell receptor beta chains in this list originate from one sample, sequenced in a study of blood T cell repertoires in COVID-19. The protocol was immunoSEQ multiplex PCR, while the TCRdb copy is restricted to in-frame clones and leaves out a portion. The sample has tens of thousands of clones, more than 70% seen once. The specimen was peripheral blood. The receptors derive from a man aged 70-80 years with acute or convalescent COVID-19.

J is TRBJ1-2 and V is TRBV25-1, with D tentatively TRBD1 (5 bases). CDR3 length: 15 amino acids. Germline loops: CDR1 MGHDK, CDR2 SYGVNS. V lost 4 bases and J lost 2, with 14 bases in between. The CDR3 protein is CASSGRGERNYGYTF. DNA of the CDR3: TGTGCCAGCAGTGGTCGGGGGGAACGAAACTATGGCTACACCTTC.

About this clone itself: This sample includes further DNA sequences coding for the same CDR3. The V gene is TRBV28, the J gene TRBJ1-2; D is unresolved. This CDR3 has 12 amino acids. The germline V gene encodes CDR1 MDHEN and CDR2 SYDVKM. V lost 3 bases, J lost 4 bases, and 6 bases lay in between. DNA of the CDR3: TGTGCCAGCAGTTTGGGAGGCTATGGCTACACCTTC. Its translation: CASSLGGYGYTF.

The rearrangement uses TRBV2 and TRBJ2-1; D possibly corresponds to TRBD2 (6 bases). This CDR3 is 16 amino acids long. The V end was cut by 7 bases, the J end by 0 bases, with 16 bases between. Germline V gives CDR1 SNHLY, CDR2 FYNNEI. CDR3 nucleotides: TGTGCCAGCACTCTAAGACGGGGGAGCTCCTACAATGAGCAGTTCTTC. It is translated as CASTLRRGSSYNEQFF. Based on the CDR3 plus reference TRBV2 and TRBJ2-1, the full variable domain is EPEVTQTPSHQVTQMGQEVILRCVPISNHLYFYWYRQILGQKVEFLVSFYNNEISEKSEIFDDQFSVERPDGSNFTLKIRSTKLEDSAMYFCASTLRRGSSYNEQFFGPGTRLTVL.

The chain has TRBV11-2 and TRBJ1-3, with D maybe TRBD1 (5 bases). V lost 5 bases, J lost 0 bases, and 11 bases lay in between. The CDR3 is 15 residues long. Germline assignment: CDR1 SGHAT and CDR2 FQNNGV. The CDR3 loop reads CASSPTGVSGNTIYF. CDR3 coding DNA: TGTGCCAGCAGCCCTACAGGCGTCTCTGGAAACACCATATATTTT.

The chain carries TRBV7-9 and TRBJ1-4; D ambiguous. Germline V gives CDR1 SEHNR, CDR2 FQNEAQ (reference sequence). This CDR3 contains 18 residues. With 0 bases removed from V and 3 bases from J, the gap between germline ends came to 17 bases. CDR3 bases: TGTGCCAGCAGCTTAGCCCCTTTTGAGGTCCGGGCTAATGAAAAACTGTTTTTT. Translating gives CASSLAPFEVRANEKLFF.

CDR3 sequence: CASSPKNTEAFF. The CDR3 bases are TGTGCCAGCTCACCTAAGAACACTGAAGCTTTCTTT. This chain joins TRBV18 and TRBJ1-1; no clear D gene. The length of the CDR3 is 12 residues. Trimming took off 3 bases at V and 1 base at J, with 3 bases between the two ends. Germline V lookup: CDR1 KGHSH, CDR2 LQKENI.

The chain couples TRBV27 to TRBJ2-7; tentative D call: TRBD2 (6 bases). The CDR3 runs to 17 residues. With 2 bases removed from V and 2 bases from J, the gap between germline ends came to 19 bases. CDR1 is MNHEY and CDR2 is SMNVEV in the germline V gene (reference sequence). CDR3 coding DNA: TGTGCCAGCAGTTTACGCCGGGACTCCAAAACCGCCTACGAGCAGTACTTC. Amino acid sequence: CASSLRRDSKTAYEQYF.

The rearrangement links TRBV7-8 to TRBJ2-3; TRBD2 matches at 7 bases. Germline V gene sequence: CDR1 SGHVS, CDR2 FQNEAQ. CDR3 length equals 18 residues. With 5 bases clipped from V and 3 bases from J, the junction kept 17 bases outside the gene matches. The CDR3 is CASSLSHTSALGTDTQYF. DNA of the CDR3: TGTGCCAGCAGCCTATCCCACACTAGCGCCCTAGGGACAGATACGCAGTATTTT.

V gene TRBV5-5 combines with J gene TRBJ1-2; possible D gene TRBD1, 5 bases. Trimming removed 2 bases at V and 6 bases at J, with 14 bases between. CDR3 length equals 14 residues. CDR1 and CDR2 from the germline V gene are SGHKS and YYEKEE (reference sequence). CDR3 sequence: CASSFRAGSNGYTF. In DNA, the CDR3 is TGTGCCAGCAGCTTTCGGGCAGGGTCTAATGGCTACACCTTC.

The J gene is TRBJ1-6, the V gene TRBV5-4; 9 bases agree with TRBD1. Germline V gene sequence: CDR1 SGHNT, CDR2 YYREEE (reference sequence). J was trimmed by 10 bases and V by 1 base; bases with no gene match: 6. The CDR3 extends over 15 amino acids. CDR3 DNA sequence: TGTGCCAGCAGCTTGAGCCGGGACAGGGTCTCACCCCTCCACTTT. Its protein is CASSLSRDRVSPLHF.

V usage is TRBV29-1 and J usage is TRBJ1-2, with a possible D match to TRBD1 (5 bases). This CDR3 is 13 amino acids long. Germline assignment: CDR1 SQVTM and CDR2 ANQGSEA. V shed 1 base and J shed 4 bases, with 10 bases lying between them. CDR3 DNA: TGCAGCGTTGAAGCCCGGGACTTCTATGGCTACACCTTC. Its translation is CSVEARDFYGYTF.

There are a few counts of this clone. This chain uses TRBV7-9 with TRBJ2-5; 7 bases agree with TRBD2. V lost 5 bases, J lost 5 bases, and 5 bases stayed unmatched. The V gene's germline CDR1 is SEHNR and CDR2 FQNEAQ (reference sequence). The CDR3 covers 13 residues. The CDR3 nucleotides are TGTGCCAGCAGCACTGGGGGGGAGGAGACCCAGTACTTC. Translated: CASSTGGEETQYF.

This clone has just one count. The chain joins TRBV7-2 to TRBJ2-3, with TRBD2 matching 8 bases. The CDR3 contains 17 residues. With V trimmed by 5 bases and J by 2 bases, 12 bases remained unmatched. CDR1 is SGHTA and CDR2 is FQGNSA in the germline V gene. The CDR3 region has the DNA TGTGCCAGCAGCCTAGGGCGGAGCGGGGGATCCACAGATACGCAGTATTTT. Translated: CASSLGRSGGSTDTQYF.

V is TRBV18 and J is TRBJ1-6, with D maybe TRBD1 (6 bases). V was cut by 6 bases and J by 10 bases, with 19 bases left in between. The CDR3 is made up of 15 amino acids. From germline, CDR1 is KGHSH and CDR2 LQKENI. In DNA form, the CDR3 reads TGTGCCAGCTCGGGCGGGGGCGAAATAGCCTCACCCCTCCACTTT. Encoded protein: CASSGGGEIASPLHF.

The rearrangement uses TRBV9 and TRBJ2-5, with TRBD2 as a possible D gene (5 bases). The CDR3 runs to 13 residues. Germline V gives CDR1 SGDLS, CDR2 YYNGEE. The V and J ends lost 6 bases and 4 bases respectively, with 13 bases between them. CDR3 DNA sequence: TGTGCCAGCACCCCCCCCGCGGGAGAGACCCAGTACTTC. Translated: CASTPPAGETQYF.

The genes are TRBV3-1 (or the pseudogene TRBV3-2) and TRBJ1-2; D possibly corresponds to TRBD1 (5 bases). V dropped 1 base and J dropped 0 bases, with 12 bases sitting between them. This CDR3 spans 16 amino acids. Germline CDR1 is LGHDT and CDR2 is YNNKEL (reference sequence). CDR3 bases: TGTGCCAGCAGCCAAGCCGTGGTGGGGCCTAACTATGGCTACACCTTC. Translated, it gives CASSQAVVGPNYGYTF.

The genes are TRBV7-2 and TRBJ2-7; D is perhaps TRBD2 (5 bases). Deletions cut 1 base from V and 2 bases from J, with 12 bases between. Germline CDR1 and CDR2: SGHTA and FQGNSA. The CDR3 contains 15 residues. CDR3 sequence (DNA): TGTGCCAGCAGCTTAGGGAGCGGCCTACCCTACGAGCAGTACTTC. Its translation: CASSLGSGLPYEQYF.

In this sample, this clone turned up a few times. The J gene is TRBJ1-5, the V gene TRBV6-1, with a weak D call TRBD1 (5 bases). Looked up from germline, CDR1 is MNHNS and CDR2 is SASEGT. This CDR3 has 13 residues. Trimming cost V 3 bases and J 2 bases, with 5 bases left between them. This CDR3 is CASSDRGNQPQHF. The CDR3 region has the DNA TGTGCCAGCAGTGACAGGGGCAATCAGCCCCAGCATTTT.

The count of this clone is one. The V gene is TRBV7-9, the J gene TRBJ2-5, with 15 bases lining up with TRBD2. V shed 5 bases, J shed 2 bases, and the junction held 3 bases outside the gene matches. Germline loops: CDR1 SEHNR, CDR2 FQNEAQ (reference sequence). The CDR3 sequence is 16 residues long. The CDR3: CASSRTSGGVQETQYF. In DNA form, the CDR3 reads TGTGCCAGCAGCCGGACTAGCGGGGGGGTACAAGAGACCCAGTACTTC.

CDR3 coding DNA: TGTGCCAGCAGAGGGACAGGGCGCTCCTACGAGCAGTACTTC. Translating it yields CASRGTGRSYEQYF. The chain employs TRBV6-5 and TRBJ2-7, with 9 bases that match TRBD1. The trim removed 6 bases at V and 0 bases at J, leaving 3 bases unmatched. The CDR3 covers 14 residues. Germline V gene lookup returns CDR1 MNHEY and CDR2 SVGAGI.

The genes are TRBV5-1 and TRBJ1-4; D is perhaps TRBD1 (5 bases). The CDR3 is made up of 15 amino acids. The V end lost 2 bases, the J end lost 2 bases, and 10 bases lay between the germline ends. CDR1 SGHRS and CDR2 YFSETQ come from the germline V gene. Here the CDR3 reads CASSFGGFTNEKLFF. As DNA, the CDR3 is TGCGCCAGCAGCTTCGGGGGATTCACTAATGAAAAACTGTTTTTT.

The CDR3 coding sequence is TGTGCCAGCGACCGGGACAGGGTCGGGGGCTACACCTTC. Its translation is CASDRDRVGGYTF. The chain couples TRBV28 to TRBJ1-2, with 9 nucleotides matching TRBD1. The germline gives CDR1 MDHEN, CDR2 SYDVKM. There are 13 residues in the CDR3. Unmatched junction bases numbered 9, after V lost 8 bases and J lost 8 bases.

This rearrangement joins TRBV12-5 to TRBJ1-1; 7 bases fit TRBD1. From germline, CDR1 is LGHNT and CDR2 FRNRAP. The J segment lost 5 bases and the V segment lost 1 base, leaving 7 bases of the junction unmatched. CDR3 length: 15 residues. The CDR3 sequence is CASGLATGTVTEAFF. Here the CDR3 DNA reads TGTGCTAGTGGTTTGGCGACAGGGACTGTTACTGAAGCTTTCTTT.

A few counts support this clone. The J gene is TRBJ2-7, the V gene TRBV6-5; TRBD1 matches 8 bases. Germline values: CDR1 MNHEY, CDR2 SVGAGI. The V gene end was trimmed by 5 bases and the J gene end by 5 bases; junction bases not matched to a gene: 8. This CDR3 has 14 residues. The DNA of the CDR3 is TGTGCCAGCAGTAGGGGGTCAGGGGGCGACGAGCAGTACTTC. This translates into CASSRGSGGDEQYF.

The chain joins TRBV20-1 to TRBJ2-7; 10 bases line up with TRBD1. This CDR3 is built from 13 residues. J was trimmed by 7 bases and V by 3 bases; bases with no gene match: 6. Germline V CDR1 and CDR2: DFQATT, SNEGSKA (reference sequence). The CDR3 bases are TGCAGTGCTAGTGACAGGGGGCGACGGGAGCAGTACTTC. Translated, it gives CSASDRGRREQYF.

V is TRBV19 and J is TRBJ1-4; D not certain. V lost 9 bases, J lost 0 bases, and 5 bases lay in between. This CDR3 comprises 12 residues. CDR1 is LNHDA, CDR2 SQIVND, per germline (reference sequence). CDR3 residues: CASYATNEKLFF. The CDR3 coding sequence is TGTGCCAGCTACGCAACTAATGAAAAACTGTTTTTT.

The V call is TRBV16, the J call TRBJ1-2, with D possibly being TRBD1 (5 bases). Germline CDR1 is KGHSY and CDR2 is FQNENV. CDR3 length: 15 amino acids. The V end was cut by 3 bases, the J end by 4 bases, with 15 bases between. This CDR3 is CASSHRAPDLYGYTF. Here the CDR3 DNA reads TGTGCCAGCAGCCACAGGGCTCCAGATCTCTATGGCTACACCTTC.

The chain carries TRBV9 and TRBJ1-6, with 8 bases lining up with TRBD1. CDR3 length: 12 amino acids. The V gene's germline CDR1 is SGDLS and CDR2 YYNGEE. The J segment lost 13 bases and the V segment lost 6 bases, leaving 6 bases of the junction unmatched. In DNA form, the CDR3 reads TGTGCCAGCAACACTCGACAGGGGCCCCTCCACTTT. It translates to CASNTRQGPLHF.

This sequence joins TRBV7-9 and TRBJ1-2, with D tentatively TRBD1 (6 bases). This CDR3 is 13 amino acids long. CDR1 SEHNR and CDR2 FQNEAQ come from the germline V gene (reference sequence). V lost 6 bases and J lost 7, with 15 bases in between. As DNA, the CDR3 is TGTGCCAGCAGAAAGGGGGGGCTCGGTGGCTACACCTTC. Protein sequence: CASRKGGLGGYTF. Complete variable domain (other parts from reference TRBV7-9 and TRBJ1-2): DTGVSQNPRHKITKRGQNVTFRCDPISEHNRLYWYRQTLGQGPEFLTYFQNEAQLEKSRLLSDRFSAERPKGSFSTLEIQRTEQGDSAMYLCASRKGGLGGYTFGSGTRLTVV.

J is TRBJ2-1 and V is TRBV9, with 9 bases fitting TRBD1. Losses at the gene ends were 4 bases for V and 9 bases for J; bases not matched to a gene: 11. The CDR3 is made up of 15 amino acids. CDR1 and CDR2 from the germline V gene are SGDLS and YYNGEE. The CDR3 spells CASSPTGTGYSEQFF. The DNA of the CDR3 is TGTGCCAGCAGCCCTACGGGGACAGGGTATAGTGAGCAGTTCTTC.